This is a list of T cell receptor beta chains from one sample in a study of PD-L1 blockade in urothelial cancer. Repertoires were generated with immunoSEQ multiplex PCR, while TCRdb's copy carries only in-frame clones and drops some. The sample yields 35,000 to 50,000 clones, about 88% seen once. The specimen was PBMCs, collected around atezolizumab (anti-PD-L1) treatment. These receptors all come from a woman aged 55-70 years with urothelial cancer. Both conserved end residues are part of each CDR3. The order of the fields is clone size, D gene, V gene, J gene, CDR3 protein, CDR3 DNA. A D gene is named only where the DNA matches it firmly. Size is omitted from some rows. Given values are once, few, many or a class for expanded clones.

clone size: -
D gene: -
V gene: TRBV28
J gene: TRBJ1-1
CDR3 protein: CATNPQGRTEAFF
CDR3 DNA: TGTGCCACTAACCCCCAGGGGCGTACTGAAGCTTTCTTT

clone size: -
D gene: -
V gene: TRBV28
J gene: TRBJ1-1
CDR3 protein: CASSLGPSSTEAFF
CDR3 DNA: TGTGCCAGCAGTTTAGGTCCGAGTTCCACTGAAGCTTTCTTT

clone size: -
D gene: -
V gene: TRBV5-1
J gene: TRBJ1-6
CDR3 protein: CASSYEVQGPSSYNSPLHF
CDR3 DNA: TGCGCCAGCAGCTATGAGGTACAGGGTCCGAGCTCCTATAATTCACCCCTCCACTTT

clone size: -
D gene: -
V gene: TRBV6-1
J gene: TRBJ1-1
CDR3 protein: CASSWGENTEAFF
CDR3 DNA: TGTGCCAGCAGTTGGGGGGAGAACACTGAAGCTTTCTTT

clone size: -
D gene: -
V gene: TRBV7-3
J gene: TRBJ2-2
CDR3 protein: CASGLTGTGELFF
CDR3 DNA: TGTGCCAGCGGGCTTACAGGGACCGGGGAGCTGTTTTTT

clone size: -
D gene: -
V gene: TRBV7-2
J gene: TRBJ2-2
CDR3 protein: CASSSQAPVNTGELFF
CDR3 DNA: TGTGCCAGCAGTTCACAGGCGCCGGTGAACACCGGGGAGCTGTTTTTT

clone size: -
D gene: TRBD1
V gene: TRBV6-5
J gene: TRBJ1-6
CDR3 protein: CASSYSRTGRSPLHF
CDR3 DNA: TGTGCCAGCAGTTACTCGAGGACAGGGCGATCACCCCTCCACTTT

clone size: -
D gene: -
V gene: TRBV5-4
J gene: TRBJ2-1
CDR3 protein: CASSLGGVSNEQFF
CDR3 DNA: TGTGCCAGCAGCTTAGGGGGGGTGAGCAATGAGCAGTTCTTC

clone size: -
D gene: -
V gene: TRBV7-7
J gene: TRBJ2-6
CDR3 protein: CASSPTPLSGLSGANVLTF
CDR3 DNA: TGTGCCAGCAGCCCAACCCCCTTATCAGGGTTATCTGGGGCCAACGTCCTGACTTTC

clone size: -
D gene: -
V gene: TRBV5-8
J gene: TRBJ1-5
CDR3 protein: CASSSRIGATNSNQPQHF
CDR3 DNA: TGTGCCAGCAGCTCCCGTATAGGGGCCACGAACAGCAATCAGCCCCAGCATTTT

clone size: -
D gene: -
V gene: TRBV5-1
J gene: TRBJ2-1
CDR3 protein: CASSQIGAGKYNEQFF
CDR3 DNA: TGCGCCAGCAGCCAAATAGGGGCAGGGAAGTACAATGAGCAGTTCTTC

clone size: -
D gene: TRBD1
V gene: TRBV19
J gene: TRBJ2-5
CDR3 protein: CASSSGTASAETQYF
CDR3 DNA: TGTGCCAGTAGTAGTGGGACAGCTAGTGCAGAGACCCAGTACTTC

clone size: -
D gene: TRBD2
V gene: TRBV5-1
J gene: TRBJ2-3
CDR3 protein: CASSPGGGTDTQYF
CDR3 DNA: TGCGCCAGCAGCCCCGGGGGGGGCACAGATACGCAGTATTTT

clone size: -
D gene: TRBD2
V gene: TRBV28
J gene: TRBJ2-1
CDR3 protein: CASRGLAPYNEQFF
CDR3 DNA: TGTGCCAGCAGGGGACTAGCGCCATACAATGAGCAGTTCTTC

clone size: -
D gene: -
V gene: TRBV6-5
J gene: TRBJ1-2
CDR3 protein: CASSPLSRGYGYTF
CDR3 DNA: TGTGCCAGCAGTCCACTCTCTCGGGGCTATGGCTACACCTTC

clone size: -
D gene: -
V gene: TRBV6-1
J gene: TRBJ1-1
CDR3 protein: CATLSEAGFEAFF
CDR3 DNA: TGTGCCACCCTAAGCGAAGCAGGGTTTGAAGCTTTCTTT

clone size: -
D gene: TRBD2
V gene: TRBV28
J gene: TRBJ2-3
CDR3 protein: CASCSGRTSTDTQYF
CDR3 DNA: TGTGCCAGTTGTAGCGGGAGGACTAGCACAGATACGCAGTATTTT

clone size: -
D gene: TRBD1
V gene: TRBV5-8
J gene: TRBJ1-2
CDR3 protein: CASSLGATGSYYGYTF
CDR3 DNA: TGTGCCAGCAGCTTGGGGGCGACAGGGTCCTACTATGGCTACACCTTC

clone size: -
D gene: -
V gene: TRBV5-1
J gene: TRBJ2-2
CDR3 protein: CASSWGVGGVTTGELFF
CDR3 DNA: TGCGCCAGCAGCTGGGGAGTCGGAGGGGTGACCACCGGGGAGCTGTTTTTT

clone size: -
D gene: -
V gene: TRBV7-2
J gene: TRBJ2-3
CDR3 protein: CASSLGPTAAPSDTDTQYF
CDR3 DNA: TGTGCCAGCAGCTTAGGCCCCACCGCAGCACCTAGCGACACAGATACGCAGTATTTT

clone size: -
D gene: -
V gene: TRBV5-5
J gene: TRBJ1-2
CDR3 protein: CASSLEPEPYGYTF
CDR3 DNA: TGTGCCAGCAGCTTGGAGCCTGAACCCTATGGCTACACCTTC

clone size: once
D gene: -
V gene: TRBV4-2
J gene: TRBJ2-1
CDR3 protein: CASRLSAREQFF
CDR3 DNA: TGTGCCAGCAGACTGTCTGCCCGAGAGCAGTTCTTC

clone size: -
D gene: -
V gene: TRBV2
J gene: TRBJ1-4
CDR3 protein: CASSPGGAHNEKLFF
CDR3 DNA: TGTGCCAGCAGTCCCGGGGGGGCCCATAATGAAAAACTGTTTTTT

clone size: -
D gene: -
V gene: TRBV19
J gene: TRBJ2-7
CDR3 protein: CASSIGGLYYEQYF
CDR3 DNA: TGTGCCAGTAGTATTGGAGGGTTATACTACGAGCAGTACTTC

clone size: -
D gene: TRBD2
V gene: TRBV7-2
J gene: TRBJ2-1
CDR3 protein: CASSSLAGGYNEQFF
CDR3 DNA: TGTGCCAGCAGCTCACTAGCGGGGGGATACAATGAGCAGTTCTTC

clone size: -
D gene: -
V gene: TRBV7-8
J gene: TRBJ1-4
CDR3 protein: CASSLFRSEKLFF
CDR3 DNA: TGTGCCAGCAGCTTATTCCGGTCTGAAAAACTGTTTTTT

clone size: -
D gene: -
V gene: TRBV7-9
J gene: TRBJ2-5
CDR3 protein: CASSPRDTGRETQYF
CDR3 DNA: TGTGCCAGCAGCCCCCGGGACACGGGGCGAGAGACCCAGTACTTC

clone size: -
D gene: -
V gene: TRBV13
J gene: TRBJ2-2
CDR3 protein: CASSLEGENTGELFF
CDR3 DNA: TGTGCCAGCAGCTTAGAGGGGGAAAACACCGGGGAGCTGTTTTTT

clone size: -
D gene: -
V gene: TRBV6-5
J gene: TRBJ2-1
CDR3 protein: CASSYLGGGINNEQFF
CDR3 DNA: TGTGCCAGCAGTTACTTGGGGGGAGGAATAAACAATGAGCAGTTCTTC

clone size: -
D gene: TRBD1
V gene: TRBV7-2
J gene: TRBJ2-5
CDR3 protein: CASSLGPTGDYQETQYF
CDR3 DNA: TGTGCCAGCAGCTTAGGTCCGACAGGGGACTACCAAGAGACCCAGTACTTC